The clone carrying this TCR beta chain was seen at least ten times. How the authors handled the data: The assay estimated nucleated cells by amplifying reference gene primers. Some clones are missing from TCRdb's copy, which holds only in-frame ones; the method was immunoSEQ multiplex PCR. V and J calls and clone size follow that table, whereas D and trimming were derived from the DNA. The sample has a few hundred thousand clones; around 88% are singletons. This sample was included in a study of blood T cell repertoires in COVID-19. Trimming cost V 3 bases and J 1 base, with 12 bases left between them. The CDR3 is made up of 15 amino acids. CDR1 and CDR2 from the germline V gene are KGHSH and LQKENI.

Specimen: peripheral blood. This clonotype originated in a woman aged 50 to 60 with COVID-19, enrolled during active disease. This chain links TRBV18 with TRBJ1-1; TRBD1 might be the D (5 bases). The CDR3: CASSPRQTPNTEAFF. The CDR3 bases are TGTGCCAGCTCACCCCGACAGACGCCGAACACTGAAGCTTTCTTT.